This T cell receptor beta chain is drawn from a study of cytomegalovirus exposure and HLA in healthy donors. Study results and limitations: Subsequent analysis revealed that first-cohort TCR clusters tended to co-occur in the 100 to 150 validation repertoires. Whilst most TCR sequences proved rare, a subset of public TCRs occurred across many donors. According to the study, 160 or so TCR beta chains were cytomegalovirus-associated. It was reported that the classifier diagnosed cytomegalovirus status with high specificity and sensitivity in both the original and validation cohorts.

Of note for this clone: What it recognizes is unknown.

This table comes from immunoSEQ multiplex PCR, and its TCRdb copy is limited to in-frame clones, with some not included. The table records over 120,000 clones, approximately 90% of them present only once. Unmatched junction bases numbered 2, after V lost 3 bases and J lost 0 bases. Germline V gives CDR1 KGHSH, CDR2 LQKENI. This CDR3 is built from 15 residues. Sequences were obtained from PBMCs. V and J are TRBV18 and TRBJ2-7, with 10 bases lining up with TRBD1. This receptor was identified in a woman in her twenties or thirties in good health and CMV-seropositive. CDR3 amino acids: CASSPGQGSSYEQYF. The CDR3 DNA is TGTGCCAGCTCACCGGGACAGGGGAGCTCCTACGAGCAGTACTTC.